The subject of this entry is one TCR beta chain. Its antigen is unidentified. This specimen comes from a study of OX40 agonist ivuxolimab in advanced cancers. Study background: Partial responses were achieved by three patients, one with hepatocellular carcinoma and two with cutaneous melanoma.

Overall study findings and caveats: At 0.1 to 3.0 mg/kg, clonal expansion of CD4+ and CD8+ blood T cells had occurred by week 6. Averaging showed that CD8+ T cells had more expanded clones than CD4+ did.

Excluded were patients having autoimmune disease history or systemic immunosuppression. Germline CDR1 and CDR2: SGHTA and FQGTGA. Trimming took 5 bases from V and 3 from J, leaving 10 bases between them. The CDR3 length is 13 residues. Measured with immunoSEQ multiplex PCR; TCRdb has only the in-frame clones, and not every one. The data contain some 75,000 clones, more than 70% of them singletons. The specimen comprised CD4+ or CD8+ T cells sorted from blood, sampled in a trial of the OX40 agonist ivuxolimab. The genes are TRBV7-3 and TRBJ1-2; D remains unclear. This TCR was recovered from an adult with an advanced solid tumor such as melanoma, head and neck, liver or kidney cancer. The CDR3 loop is CASSPAGDYGYTF. CDR3 DNA sequence: TGTGCCAGCAGCCCGGCTGGGGACTATGGCTACACCTTC. The full variable domain, rest sourced from reference TRBV7-3 and TRBJ1-2, is GAGVSQTPSNKVTEKGKYVELRCDPISGHTALYWYRQSLGQGPEFLIYFQGTGAADDSGLPNDRFFAVRPEGSVSTLKIQRTERGDSAVYLCASSPAGDYGYTFGSGTRLTVV.